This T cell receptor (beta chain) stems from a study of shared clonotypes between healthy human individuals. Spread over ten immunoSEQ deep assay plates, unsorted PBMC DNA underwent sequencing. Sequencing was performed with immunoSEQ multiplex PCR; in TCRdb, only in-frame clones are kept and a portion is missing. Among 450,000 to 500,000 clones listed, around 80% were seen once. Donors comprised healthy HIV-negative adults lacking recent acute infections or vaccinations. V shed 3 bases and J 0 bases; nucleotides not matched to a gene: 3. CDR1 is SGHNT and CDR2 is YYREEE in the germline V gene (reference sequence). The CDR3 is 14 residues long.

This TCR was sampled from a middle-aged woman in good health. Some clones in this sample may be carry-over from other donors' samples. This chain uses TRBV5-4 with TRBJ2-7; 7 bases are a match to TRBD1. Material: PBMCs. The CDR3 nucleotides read TGTGCCAGCAGCTGGGGGACAGCCTCCTACGAGCAGTACTTC. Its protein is CASSWGTASYEQYF. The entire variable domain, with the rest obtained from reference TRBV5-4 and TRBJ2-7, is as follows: ETGVTQSPTHLIKTRGQQVTLRCSSQSGHNTVSWYQQALGQGPQFIFQYYREEENGRGNFPPRFSGLQFPNYSSELNVNALELDDSALYLCASSWGTASYEQYFGPGTRLTVT.